Shown below are 29 T cell receptor beta chains from a single sample sequenced in a study of CD4 T cells in relation to SARS-CoV-2 and coronaviruses. Profiled with immunoSEQ multiplex PCR; TCRdb holds only in-frame clones, not every one. Of more than 9,000 clones listed, around 87% are singletons. Material for sequencing was naive CD4+ T cells from PBMCs. Regarding subset: naive CD4+ T cells isolated by negative enrichment. These receptors originate from an adult with COVID-19.

This clone has a single count. The gene calls are TRBV4-2 and TRBJ2-7; D is perhaps TRBD2 (5 bases). The CDR3 loop spans 16 amino acids. Germline CDR1 is LGHNA and CDR2 is YNFKEQ. With 1 base removed from V and 4 bases from J, the gap between germline ends came to 17 bases. The DNA of the CDR3 is TGTGCCAGCAGCCAAGCCCGACTGGGAAGGAGGTACGAGCAGTACTTC. Translating gives CASSQARLGRRYEQYF.

CDR3 bases: TGCGCCAGCGGCTCACAGGGCTACGAGACCCAGTACTTC. Translation: CASGSQGYETQYF. The rearrangement joins TRBV5-1 to TRBJ2-5; TRBD1 is a possible D gene (6 bases). Germline-derived CDR1 and CDR2 are SGHRS and YFSETQ. V shed 7 bases and J shed 5 bases, with 15 bases lying between them. The CDR3 has 13 amino acids.

This clone was seen a single time. This chain joins TRBV18 and TRBJ1-5; perhaps TRBD1 as D (6 bases). V lost 6 bases and J 3 bases, leaving 15 bases between the germline ends. Germline CDR1 and CDR2: KGHSH and LQKENI. This CDR3 contains 15 residues. The CDR3 DNA sequence: TGTGCCAGCTCCTCGGAACAGGGAAACAATCAGCCCCAGCATTTT. It is translated as CASSSEQGNNQPQHF.

The J gene is TRBJ1-4, the V gene TRBV7-9; a possible D gene is TRBD1 (5 bases). The CDR3 covers 15 residues. Germline lookup yields CDR1 SEHNR and CDR2 FQNEAQ (reference sequence). The V gene lost 1 base and the J gene lost 5 bases, with 11 bases spanning the gap. The CDR3 region is CASSLDRQSNEKLFF. As DNA, the CDR3 is TGTGCCAGCAGCTTAGATCGACAGTCCAATGAAAAACTGTTTTTT.

The CDR3, as DNA: TGTGCCAGCAGCTCAATAGAGCGGGGGGGAGGCACAGATACGCAGTATTTT. This codes for CASSSIERGGGTDTQYF. The chain uses TRBV5-6 and TRBJ2-3, with TRBD2 matching over 10 bases. This CDR3 region has 17 residues. Losses at the gene ends were 3 bases for V and 1 base for J; bases not matched to a gene: 8. Germline loops: CDR1 SGHDT, CDR2 YYEEEE.

This chain connects TRBV6-6 to TRBJ2-1; 8 bases align to TRBD2. Germline V gene data show CDR1 as MNHNY and CDR2 as SVGAGI (reference sequence). The CDR3 consists of 17 residues. The V segment lost 5 bases and the J segment 4 bases; nucleotides outside the gene matches: 13. In DNA form, the CDR3 reads TGTGCCAGCAGTCCCCGTAGCGGGGCGATGATTTACAATGAGCAGTTCTTC. Translation: CASSPRSGAMIYNEQFF.

The V and J genes are TRBV5-1 and TRBJ2-3; possible D gene TRBD1, 5 bases. V dropped 2 bases and J dropped 1 base, with 11 bases sitting between them. The CDR3 loop spans 15 amino acids. Germline CDR1 reads SGHRS; CDR2 reads YFSETQ. CDR3 in amino acids: CASSFRAGRTDTQYF. The CDR3 DNA reads as TGCGCCAGCAGCTTCCGGGCAGGGCGCACAGATACGCAGTATTTT.

This chain joins TRBV24-1 and TRBJ2-2; 9 nucleotides align to TRBD1. V lost 7 bases and J lost 5; bases outside the gene matches: 16. Germline V gives CDR1 KGHDR, CDR2 SFDVKD. This CDR3 contains 18 residues. CDR3 in amino acids: CATSALGQGFSETGELFF. DNA of the CDR3: TGTGCCACCAGCGCCCTCGGACAGGGGTTTTCGGAAACCGGGGAGCTGTTTTTT.

This clone has more than one count but fewer than ten. This chain links TRBV28 with TRBJ1-3, with unresolved D. This CDR3 is 15 amino acids long. Trimming took 6 bases from V and 0 from J, leaving 12 bases between them. Germline CDR1 MDHEN, CDR2 SYDVKM. The CDR3 loop is CASSSLPNSGNTIYF. For the CDR3, the DNA is TGTGCCAGCAGCTCCCTACCGAACTCTGGAAACACCATATATTTT.

The CDR3 DNA reads TGTGCCAGCAGTTACCGGGACAGGTCGAACACTGAAGCTTTCTTT. This encodes CASSYRDRSNTEAFF. This chain links TRBV6-5 with TRBJ1-1; 8 positions agree with TRBD1. Germline values: CDR1 MNHEY, CDR2 SVGAGI. This CDR3 is built from 15 residues. V shed 2 bases and J 1 base; nucleotides not matched to a gene: 3.

V usage is TRBV15 and J usage is TRBJ1-4; 7 bases align to TRBD1. Germline CDR1 LNHNV, CDR2 YYDKDF (reference sequence). J was trimmed by 7 bases and V by 1 base; bases with no gene match: 3. The CDR3 sequence is 14 residues long. The chain's CDR3 is CATSRGGGGEKLFF. CDR3 DNA: TGTGCCACCAGCAGAGGAGGGGGCGGTGAAAAACTGTTTTTT. Combining the CDR3 with reference TRBV15 and TRBJ1-4 gives the whole variable domain DAMVIQNPRYQVTQFGKPVTLSCSQTLNHNVMYWYQQKSSQAPKLLFHYYDKDFNNEADTPDNFQSRRPNTSFCFLDIRSPGLGDTAMYLCATSRGGGGEKLFFGSGTQLSVL.

The V gene is TRBV6-5, the J gene TRBJ1-1; D remains unclear. The CDR3 is made up of 16 amino acids. Trimming took off 1 base at V and 2 bases at J, with 14 bases between the two ends. Germline CDR1 reads MNHEY; CDR2 reads SVGAGI. The CDR3 is CASSYLPRNSNTEAFF. The CDR3, as DNA: TGTGCCAGCAGTTACTTACCCCGAAACAGCAACACTGAAGCTTTCTTT.

The chain is built from TRBV4-2 and TRBJ2-3, with TRBD2 identical over 15 bases. Germline V gives CDR1 LGHNA, CDR2 YNFKEQ. This CDR3 comprises 17 residues. The J segment lost 3 bases and the V segment lost 0 bases, leaving 1 base of the junction unmatched. CDR3 bases: TGTGCCAGCAGCCAAGATGGACTAGCGGGGGGGACAGATACGCAGTATTTT. Protein sequence: CASSQDGLAGGTDTQYF.

This chain joins TRBV5-5 and TRBJ2-1; TRBD1 agrees at 7 bases. Trimming removed 4 bases from V and 9 bases from J; junction bases left unmatched: 16. Germline V CDR1 and CDR2: SGHKS, YYEKEE (reference sequence). The CDR3 has 16 residues. The CDR3 bases are TGTGCCAGCAGCCCGGTAAACAGGGGCCCGGGGATTGAGCAGTTCTTC. Translated, it gives CASSPVNRGPGIEQFF.

The chain combines TRBV5-1 with TRBJ2-4; a weak D match, TRBD2 (5 bases). Trimming shortened V by 4 bases and J by 4 bases, and 15 bases separated the two germline ends. Germline V lookup: CDR1 SGHRS, CDR2 YFSETQ. The CDR3 spans 15 residues. Here the CDR3 DNA reads TGCGCCAGCAGCCCCTTGGCGGGCGTTAAAAACATTCAGTACTTC. Amino acid sequence: CASSPLAGVKNIQYF.

The genes are TRBV2 and TRBJ2-5, with D possibly being TRBD1 or TRBD2 (6 bases each). The germline V gene has CDR1 SNHLY and CDR2 FYNNEI. The V end was cut by 2 bases, the J end by 4 bases, with 14 bases between. CDR3 length: 15 amino acids. The CDR3 DNA sequence: TGTGCCAGCAGTGAACTATCGGGGGCAGGAGAGACCCAGTACTTC. This codes for CASSELSGAGETQYF.

V usage is TRBV5-1 and J usage is TRBJ1-2, with 12 bases lining up with TRBD1. The V gene end was trimmed by 4 bases and the J gene end by 5 bases; junction bases not matched to a gene: 9. CDR1 and CDR2 (germline): SGHRS, YFSETQ. The CDR3 is 16 residues long. The CDR3 protein is CASSAAGQGAGYGYTF. CDR3 in DNA: TGCGCCAGCAGCGCTGCGGGACAGGGGGCGGGTTATGGCTACACCTTC. Full variable domain (outside the CDR3, taken from reference TRBV5-1 and TRBJ1-2): KAGVTQTPRYLIKTRGQQVTLSCSPISGHRSVSWYQQTPGQGLQFLFEYFSETQRNKGNFPGRFSGRQFSNSRSEMNVSTLELGDSALYLCASSAAGQGAGYGYTFGSGTRLTVV.

The chain combines TRBV15 with TRBJ1-5; 7 nucleotides agree with TRBD1. The CDR3 has 14 amino acids. Germline values: CDR1 LNHNV, CDR2 YYDKDF (reference sequence). Trimming removed 4 bases from V and 6 bases from J; junction bases left unmatched: 6. The CDR3 DNA is TGTGCCACCAGCAAGATGGGACAGCTTCAGCCCCAGCATTTT. Translation: CATSKMGQLQPQHF.

Notes on this clone: One end of the junction does not line up with germline, which may come from a read error. V gene TRBV11-2 combines with J gene TRBJ2-1; D tentatively fits TRBD1 or TRBD2 (5 bases each). The CDR3 is 13 amino acids. CDR1 SGHAT and CDR2 FQNNGV come from the germline V gene. The CDR3 coding sequence is TGTGCCAGCAGCTTAGCCCGGGACCCCCGGACTCTCTTC. It translates to CASSLARDPRTLF.

The chain links TRBV7-2 to TRBJ2-1; the D is unclear. V lost 3 bases, J lost 4 bases, and 10 bases lay in between. This CDR3 comprises 14 residues. In germline, CDR1 is SGHTA, CDR2 FQGNSA. The CDR3 DNA reads TGTGCCAGCAGCTTTCTTCGATCGTACAATGAGCAGTTCTTC. Its translation is CASSFLRSYNEQFF.

This clone is a singleton in its sample. This chain connects TRBV7-2 to TRBJ2-3, with D maybe TRBD2 (7 bases). The CDR3 runs 15 residues. V lost 5 bases and J 6 bases, leaving 18 bases between the germline ends. In germline, CDR1 is SGHTA, CDR2 FQGNSA. The CDR3 loop is CASSPRLGGADTQYF. CDR3 DNA sequence: TGTGCCAGCAGCCCGAGGCTGGGGGGGGCGGATACGCAGTATTTT.

The V call is TRBV6-5, the J call TRBJ1-5; 8 bases fit TRBD1. The ends lost 7 bases at V and 4 bases at J; junction bases unmatched: 6. Germline CDR1 reads MNHEY; CDR2 reads SVGAGI. The CDR3 loop spans 14 amino acids. DNA for the CDR3: TGTGCCAGCACCCGTCGACAGGGGAATCAGCCCCAGCATTTT. Protein product: CASTRRQGNQPQHF.

As regards this clone: A read error may explain this, as a much larger clone is one base away. This chain uses TRBV7-3 with TRBJ1-1; D remains ambiguous. The CDR3 spans 13 residues. The V and J ends lost 5 bases and 3 bases respectively, with 10 bases between them. The V gene's germline CDR1 is SGHTA and CDR2 FQGTGA. CDR3 DNA sequence: TGTGCCAGCAGCAGAGTAGGATACACTGAAGCTTTCTTT. It specifies CASSRVGYTEAFF. Filled out from reference TRBV7-3 and TRBJ1-1, the complete variable domain reads GAGVSQTPSNKVTEKGKYVELRCDPISGHTALYWYRQSLGQGPEFLIYFQGTGAADDSGLPNDRFFAVRPEGSVSTLKIQRTERGDSAVYLCASSRVGYTEAFFGQGTRLTVV.

This rearrangement joins TRBV5-1 to TRBJ1-3; unclear D gene. In germline, CDR1 is SGHRS, CDR2 YFSETQ. V shed 0 bases and J shed 0 bases, with 13 bases lying between them. CDR3 length: 17 amino acids. In DNA form, the CDR3 reads TGCGCCAGCAGCTTGGCCCAGCGAACTACCTCTGGAAACACCATATATTTT. As protein: CASSLAQRTTSGNTIYF.

The J gene is TRBJ2-3, the V gene TRBV12-2; the table's D call, TRBD2, has no DNA check behind it. TRBV12-2 is shown as a pseudogene. The CDR3 runs to 18 residues. The CDR3 is CASRPVSSGGFGTDTQYF. The CDR3 DNA reads as TGTGCAAGTCGCCCAGTGTCCAGCGGGGGATTTGGTACAGATACGCAGTATTTT.

The chain uses TRBV7-2 and TRBJ1-1; no definite D call. The CDR3 spans 13 residues. Germline values: CDR1 SGHTA, CDR2 FQGNSA. The ends were cut back, 3 bases at V and 0 bases at J, with 5 bases in the middle. The CDR3 DNA is TGTGCCAGCAGCTTTCAGGTGAACACTGAAGCTTTCTTT. Amino acids: CASSFQVNTEAFF.

The rearrangement links TRBV6-2 or TRBV6-3 to TRBJ2-1; 9 nucleotides line up with TRBD2. This CDR3 spans 17 amino acids. Germline V gene sequence: CDR1 MNHEY, CDR2 SVGEGT. The ends lost 5 bases at V and 3 bases at J; junction bases unmatched: 11. The CDR3 reads CASSQLIGTSYYNEQFF. The CDR3 coding sequence is TGTGCCAGCAGTCAACTGATCGGGACTAGCTACTACAATGAGCAGTTCTTC.

The chain uses TRBV30 and TRBJ1-5; 8 nucleotides line up with TRBD1. Germline values: CDR1 GTSNPN, CDR2 SVGIG (reference sequence). The CDR3 runs 17 residues. V trimming: 0 bases; J trimming: 6 bases; junction bases outside the gene matches: 13. The CDR3 loop is CAWSVRGRGPVSQPQHF. The CDR3 DNA is TGTGCCTGGAGTGTACGTGGCAGGGGGCCGGTGAGTCAGCCCCAGCATTTT.

The V gene is TRBV28, the J gene TRBJ2-4; D unclear. Trimming removed 3 bases at V and 0 bases at J, with 12 bases between. CDR3 length: 16 residues. From germline, CDR1 is MDHEN and CDR2 SYDVKM. The CDR3 spells CASSFDGSIAKNIQYF. The DNA of the CDR3 is TGTGCCAGCAGTTTTGACGGCTCAATAGCCAAAAACATTCAGTACTTC.